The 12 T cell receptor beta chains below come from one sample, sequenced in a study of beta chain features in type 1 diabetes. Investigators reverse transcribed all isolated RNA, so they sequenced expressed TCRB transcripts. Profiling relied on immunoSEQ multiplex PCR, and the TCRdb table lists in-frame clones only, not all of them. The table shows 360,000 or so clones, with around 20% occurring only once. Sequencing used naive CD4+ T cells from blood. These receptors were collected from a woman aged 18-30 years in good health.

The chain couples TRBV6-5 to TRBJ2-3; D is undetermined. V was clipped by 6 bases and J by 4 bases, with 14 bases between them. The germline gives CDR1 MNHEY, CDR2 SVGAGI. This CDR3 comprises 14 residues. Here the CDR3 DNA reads TGTGCCAGCAGCCCCGTGGTGCCGGCAGATACGCAGTATTTT. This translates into CASSPVVPADTQYF.

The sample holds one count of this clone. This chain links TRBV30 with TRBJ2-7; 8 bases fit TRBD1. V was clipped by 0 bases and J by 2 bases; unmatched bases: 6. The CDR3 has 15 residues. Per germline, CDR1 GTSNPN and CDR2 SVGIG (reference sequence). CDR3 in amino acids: CAWSVPWTGTYEQYF. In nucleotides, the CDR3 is TGTGCCTGGAGTGTACCTTGGACAGGGACCTACGAGCAGTACTTC.

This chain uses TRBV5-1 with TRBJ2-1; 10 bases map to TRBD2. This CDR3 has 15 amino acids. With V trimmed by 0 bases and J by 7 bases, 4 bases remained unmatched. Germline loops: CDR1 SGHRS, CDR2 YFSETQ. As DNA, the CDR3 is TGCGCCAGCAGCTTGGATGGACTAGCGGAAAATGAGCAGTTCTTC. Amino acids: CASSLDGLAENEQFF.

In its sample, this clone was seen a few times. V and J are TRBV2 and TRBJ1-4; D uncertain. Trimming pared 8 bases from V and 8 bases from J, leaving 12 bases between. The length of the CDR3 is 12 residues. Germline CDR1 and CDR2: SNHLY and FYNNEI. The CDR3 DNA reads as TGTGCCAGCTTGGGTGGAGGAGAAAAACTGTTTTTT. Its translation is CASLGGGEKLFF.

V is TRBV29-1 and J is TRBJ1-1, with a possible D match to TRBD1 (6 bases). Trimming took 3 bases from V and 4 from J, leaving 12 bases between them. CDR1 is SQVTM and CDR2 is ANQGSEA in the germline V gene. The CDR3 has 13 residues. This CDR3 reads CSVDQGSVTEAFF. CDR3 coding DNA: TGCAGCGTTGATCAGGGGAGCGTCACTGAAGCTTTCTTT.

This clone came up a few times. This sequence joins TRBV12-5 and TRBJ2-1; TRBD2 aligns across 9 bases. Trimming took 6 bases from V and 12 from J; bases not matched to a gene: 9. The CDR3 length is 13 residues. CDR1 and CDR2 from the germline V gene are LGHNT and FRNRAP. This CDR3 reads CASGNSGSLLQFF. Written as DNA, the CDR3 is TGTGCTAGTGGGAATAGCGGGAGTTTATTGCAGTTCTTC.

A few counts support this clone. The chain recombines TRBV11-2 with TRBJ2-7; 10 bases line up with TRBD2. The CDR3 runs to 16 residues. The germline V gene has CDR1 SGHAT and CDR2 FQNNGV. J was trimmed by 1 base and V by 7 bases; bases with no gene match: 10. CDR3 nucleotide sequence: TGTGCCAGCAATGGGCTAGCGGGAGTGCCGTCCTACGAGCAGTACTTC. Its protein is CASNGLAGVPSYEQYF.

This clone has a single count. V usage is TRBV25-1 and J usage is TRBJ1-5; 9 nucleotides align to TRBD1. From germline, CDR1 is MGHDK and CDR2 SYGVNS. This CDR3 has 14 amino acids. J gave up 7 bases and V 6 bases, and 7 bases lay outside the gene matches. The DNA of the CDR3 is TGTGCCAGCAGGGGGACAGGGTCAGGCCAGCCCCAGCATTTT. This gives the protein CASRGTGSGQPQHF.

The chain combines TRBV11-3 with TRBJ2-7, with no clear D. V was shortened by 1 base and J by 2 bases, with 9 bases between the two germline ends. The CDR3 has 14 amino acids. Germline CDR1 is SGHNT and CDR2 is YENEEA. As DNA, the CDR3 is TGTGCCAGCAGCTTAGGCGGCAGTGCCTACGAGCAGTACTTC. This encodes CASSLGGSAYEQYF.

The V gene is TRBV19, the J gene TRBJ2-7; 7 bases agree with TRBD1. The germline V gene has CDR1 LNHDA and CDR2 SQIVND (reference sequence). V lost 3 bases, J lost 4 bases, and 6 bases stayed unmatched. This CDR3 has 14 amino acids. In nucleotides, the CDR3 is TGTGCCAGTAGTATTATGGGACAGCGTTACGAGCAGTACTTC. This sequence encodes CASSIMGQRYEQYF.

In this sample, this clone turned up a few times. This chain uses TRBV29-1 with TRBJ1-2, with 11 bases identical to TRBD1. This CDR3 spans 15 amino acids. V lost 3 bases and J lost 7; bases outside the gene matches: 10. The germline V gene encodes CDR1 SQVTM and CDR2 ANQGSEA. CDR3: CSVDPRTGGAGGYTF. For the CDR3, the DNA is TGCAGCGTTGACCCCCGGACAGGGGGCGCGGGTGGCTACACCTTC.

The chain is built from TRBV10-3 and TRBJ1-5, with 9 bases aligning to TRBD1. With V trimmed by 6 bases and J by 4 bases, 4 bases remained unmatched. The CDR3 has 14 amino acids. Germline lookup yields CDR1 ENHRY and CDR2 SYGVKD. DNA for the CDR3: TGTGCCATCAGCCCGACAGGGGGTAATCAGCCCCAGCATTTT. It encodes CAISPTGGNQPQHF.